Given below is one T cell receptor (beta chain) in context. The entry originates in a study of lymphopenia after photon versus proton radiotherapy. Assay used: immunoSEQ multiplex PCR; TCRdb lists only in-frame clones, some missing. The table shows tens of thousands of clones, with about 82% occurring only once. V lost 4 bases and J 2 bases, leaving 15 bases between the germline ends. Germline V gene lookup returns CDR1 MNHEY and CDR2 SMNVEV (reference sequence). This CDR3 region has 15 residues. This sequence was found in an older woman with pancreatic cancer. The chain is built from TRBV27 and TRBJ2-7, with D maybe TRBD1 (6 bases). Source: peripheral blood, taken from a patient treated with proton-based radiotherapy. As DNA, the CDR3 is TGTGCCAGCAGTTCCCCAGCAGGGGCGACCTACGAGCAGTACTTC. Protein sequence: CASSSPAGATYEQYF.